The 13 T cell receptor beta chains below come from one sample, sequenced in a study of blood T cells in healthy people across ages. Primers used in a second PCR of roughly 6 to 11 cycles were a sample-barcoded 5' primer and a J-beta primer mix. Each CDR3 protein gets one entry after TCRdb re-called the 5' RACE reads with MiXCR. Of 1 million to 1.2 million distinct CDR3 sequences listed, 35% to 40% are singletons. Sequencing input: blood. The receptors were sampled from a man aged 18 to 29 in good health.

On this clonotype: This may arise from a read error, as a much more abundant clone is one base away. V is TRBV4-1 and J is TRBJ2-1; 10 nucleotides agree with TRBD1. The CDR3 is 16 amino acids. The germline CDR1 and CDR2 sequences are MGHRA and YSYEKL. CDR3 nucleotide sequence: TGCGCCAGCAGCCAGTACCGGGACAGGGGACCCAATAAGCAGTTCTTC. Amino acids: CASSQYRDRGPNKQFF.

The V and J genes are TRBV14 and TRBJ2-1, with unresolved D. The end of the DNA aligns better with TRBJ2-7, so the J call may be wrong. Per the germline V gene, CDR1 is SGHDN and CDR2 is FVKESK. This CDR3 has 16 amino acids. The CDR3 spells CASSHSPLYSYNEQYF. The CDR3 DNA reads as TGTGCCAGCAGCCACTCCCCTCTGTACTCCTACAATGAGCAGTACTTC.

The gene calls are TRBV12-5 and TRBJ2-3; D is perhaps TRBD1 (5 bases). With 5 bases removed from V and 10 bases from J, the gap between germline ends came to 16 bases. CDR3 length equals 13 residues. The germline gives CDR1 LGHNT, CDR2 FRNRAP. The CDR3 spells CASGVAPQGPQYF. The CDR3 DNA follows: TGTGCTAGTGGTGTGGCACCCCAGGGTCCGCAGTATTTT.

This CDR3 reads CASSVRTSSYEQYF. In DNA, the CDR3 is TGTGCCAGCAGTGTAAGGACTAGCTCCTACGAGCAGTACTTC. The genes are TRBV6-1 and TRBJ2-7; TRBD2 aligns across 7 bases. V was clipped by 4 bases and J by 0 bases; unmatched bases: 3. The CDR3 is 14 amino acids. Germline lookup yields CDR1 MNHNS and CDR2 SASEGT.

The table lists this clonotype with a few counts. This chain links TRBV10-3 with TRBJ1-5; TRBD1 agrees at 10 bases. Germline CDR1 ENHRY, CDR2 SYGVKD. This CDR3 region has 15 residues. V lost 6 bases, J lost 4 bases, and 6 bases stayed unmatched. The CDR3 DNA is TGTGCCATCAGCGGGGACAGGGGTGGAAATCAGCCCCAGCATTTT. This codes for CAISGDRGGNQPQHF.

This clonotype was counted a few times. The chain has TRBV5-6 and TRBJ2-1; the D is unclear. The V end was cut by 0 bases, the J end by 8 bases, with 9 bases between. The CDR3 length is 13 residues. Germline lookup yields CDR1 SGHDT and CDR2 YYEEEE. CDR3 sequence (DNA): TGTGCCAGCAGCTTGGTGGGGTACGATGAGCAGTTCTTC. Translation gives CASSLVGYDEQFF.

In this sample, this clonotype turned up a few times. The rearrangement uses TRBV9 and TRBJ2-1; 7 bases agree with TRBD2. V lost 0 bases and J lost 0; bases outside the gene matches: 6. The V gene's germline CDR1 is SGDLS and CDR2 YYNGEE. CDR3 length: 17 amino acids. As DNA, the CDR3 is TGTGCCAGCAGCGTAGGGCAGCGGGGAAGCTCCTACAATGAGCAGTTCTTC. This gives the protein CASSVGQRGSSYNEQFF.

This clonotype has just a few counts. The rearrangement uses TRBV9 and TRBJ2-3; D may be TRBD2 (6 bases). The V gene's germline CDR1 is SGDLS and CDR2 YYNGEE. The CDR3 is 15 residues long. Trimming left V 4 bases short and J 5 bases short, with 17 bases between. CDR3 DNA: TGTGCCAGCAGCCGAGTGGCGTCCGGGGGAGATACGCAGTATTTT. Its translation: CASSRVASGGDTQYF.

The chain links TRBV12-3 or TRBV12-4 to TRBJ1-5; 7 nucleotides agree with TRBD1. With V trimmed by 2 bases and J by 15 bases, 4 bases remained unmatched. The CDR3 extends over 11 amino acids. The DNA for the CDR3 is TGTGCCAGCAGTTTATCAAGGGGGCTGCATTTT. This translates into CASSLSRGLHF.

This chain joins TRBV21-1 and TRBJ2-5; TRBD1 is the table's D call, not checked against the DNA. TRBV21-1 is a known pseudogene. This CDR3 contains 15 residues. CDR3 bases: TGTGCCAGCAGGGGGACAGGTACTATGCAAGAGACCCAGTACTTC. Translation gives CASRGTGTMQETQYF.

The chain couples TRBV4-2 to TRBJ1-2; D may be TRBD1 (5 bases). This CDR3 spans 15 amino acids. The germline gives CDR1 LGHNA, CDR2 YNFKEQ. The germline V and J ends were trimmed by 0 bases and 0 bases, with 8 bases remaining between them. CDR3 bases: TGTGCCAGCAGCCAAGAGGCAGGGTCTAACTATGGCTACACCTTC. This gives the protein CASSQEAGSNYGYTF.

The genes are TRBV20-1 and TRBJ2-1, with 7 nucleotides matching TRBD2. V lost 0 bases and J lost 7; bases outside the gene matches: 21. This CDR3 is built from 19 residues. The germline V gene has CDR1 DFQATT and CDR2 SNEGSKA (reference sequence). The CDR3 here is CSARDSRFVPGGPSNEQFF. In DNA form, the CDR3 reads TGCAGTGCTAGAGATTCAAGGTTCGTTCCGGGGGGACCGTCGAATGAGCAGTTCTTC.

This clonotype has a handful of counts. The chain is built from TRBV2 and TRBJ2-7; D is perhaps TRBD1 (6 bases). This CDR3 has 16 residues. V was trimmed by 1 base and J by 3 bases, leaving 16 bases between them. Germline V gene data show CDR1 as SNHLY and CDR2 as FYNNEI. CDR3 residues: CASSEGPLDSVYEQYF. The CDR3 DNA reads TGTGCCAGCAGTGAAGGTCCCTTGGACAGCGTCTACGAGCAGTACTTC.